This record covers a single T cell receptor (beta chain). This sample was taken from a study of control samples from healthy donors and cancer patients. Using immunoSEQ multiplex PCR, the repertoire was profiled, and TCRdb retains in-frame clones only, with some absent. The table records around 97,000 clones, around 89% of them present only once. Sequenced: PBMCs. The sequence was obtained from a man in his 60s with lung cancer.

CDR3 in amino acids: CASIPLVGGLYTEAFF. The CDR3 coding sequence is TGTGCCAGCATCCCCCTGGTAGGGGGCCTCTACACTGAAGCTTTCTTT. This chain joins TRBV28 and TRBJ1-1, with 7 bases fitting TRBD1. This CDR3 has 16 residues. J was trimmed by 3 bases and V by 7 bases; bases with no gene match: 14. CDR1 and CDR2 (germline): MDHEN, SYDVKM.